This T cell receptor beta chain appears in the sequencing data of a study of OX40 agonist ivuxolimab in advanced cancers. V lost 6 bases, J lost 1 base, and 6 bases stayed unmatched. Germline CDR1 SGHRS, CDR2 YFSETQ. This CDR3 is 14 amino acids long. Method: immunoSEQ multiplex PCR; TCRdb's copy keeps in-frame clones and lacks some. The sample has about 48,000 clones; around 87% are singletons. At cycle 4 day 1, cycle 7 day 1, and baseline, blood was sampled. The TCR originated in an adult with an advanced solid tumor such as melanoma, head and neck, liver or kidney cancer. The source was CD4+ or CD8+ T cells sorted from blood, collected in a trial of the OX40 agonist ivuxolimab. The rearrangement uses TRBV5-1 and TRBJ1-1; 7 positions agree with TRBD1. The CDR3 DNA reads TGCGCCAGCAACCACGAGGGGGCGAACACTGAAGCTTTCTTT. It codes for CASNHEGANTEAFF.